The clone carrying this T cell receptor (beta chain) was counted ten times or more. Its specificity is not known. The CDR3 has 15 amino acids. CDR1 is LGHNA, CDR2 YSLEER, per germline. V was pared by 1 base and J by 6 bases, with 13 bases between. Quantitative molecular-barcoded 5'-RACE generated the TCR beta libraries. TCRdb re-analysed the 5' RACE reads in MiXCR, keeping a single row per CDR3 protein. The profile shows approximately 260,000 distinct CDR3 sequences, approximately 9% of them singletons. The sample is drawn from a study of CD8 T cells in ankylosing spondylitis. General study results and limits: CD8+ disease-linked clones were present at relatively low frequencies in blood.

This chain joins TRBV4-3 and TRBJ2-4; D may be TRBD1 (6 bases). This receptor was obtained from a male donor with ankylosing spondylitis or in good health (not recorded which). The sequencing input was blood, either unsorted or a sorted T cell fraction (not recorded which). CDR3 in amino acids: CASSQATRGGNIQYF. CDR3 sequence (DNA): TGCGCCAGCAGCCAAGCTACTAGAGGGGGAAACATTCAGTACTTC.